A single sample is the source of the 7 T cell receptor beta chains below, sequenced in a study of T cell responses to AZD1222 COVID-19 vaccine. TCRdb's table, derived via immunoSEQ multiplex PCR, lists solely in-frame clones and lacks some. Of some 110,000 clones in the sample, around 83% are singletons; the top ten hold approximately 4.7%. Sequencing was performed on peripheral blood, taken 28 days after the second AZD1222 dose. Receptor source: an adult who received the AZD1222 COVID-19 vaccine.

This chain uses TRBV27 with TRBJ1-1; D is possibly TRBD1 (6 bases). Germline loops: CDR1 MNHEY, CDR2 SMNVEV (reference sequence). This CDR3 is 13 amino acids long. The V and J ends lost 4 bases and 10 bases respectively, with 16 bases between them. The CDR3 DNA is TGTGCCAGCAGTTCGTCAACAGGGTTCGGAGCTTTCTTT. This sequence encodes CASSSSTGFGAFF.

The J gene is TRBJ1-4, the V gene TRBV6-1; D unclear. V shed 3 bases and J shed 8 bases, with 10 bases lying between them. CDR3 length: 13 amino acids. Germline CDR1 reads MNHNS; CDR2 reads SASEGT. The CDR3 DNA sequence: TGTGCCAGCAGTGACGGGGTTCTGGAAAAACTGTTTTTT. This gives the protein CASSDGVLEKLFF.

The rearrangement links TRBV5-1 to TRBJ1-5, with D perhaps TRBD1 (5 bases). V lost 3 bases and J lost 1, with 23 bases in between. The germline CDR1 and CDR2 sequences are SGHRS and YFSETQ. The CDR3 has 19 residues. This chain's CDR3 is CASSSPRDQPVSSNQPQHF. CDR3 nucleotides: TGCGCCAGCAGCTCCCCCCGGGACCAGCCAGTATCGAGCAATCAGCCCCAGCATTTT.

This clone was seen a few times. The chain carries TRBV18 and TRBJ1-4; D unclear. This CDR3 spans 15 amino acids. The germline gives CDR1 KGHSH, CDR2 LQKENI. Trimming took off 3 bases at V and 3 bases at J, with 11 bases between the two ends. The CDR3 DNA sequence: TGTGCCAGCTCACCCGCCTGGGGTTCTAATGAAAAACTGTTTTTT. Translation: CASSPAWGSNEKLFF. The variable domain in full, completed from reference TRBV18 and TRBJ1-4, reads NAGVMQNPRHLVRRRGQEARLRCSPMKGHSHVYWYRQLPEEGLKFMVYLQKENIIDESGMPKERFSAEFPKEGPSILRIQQVVRGDSAAYFCASSPAWGSNEKLFFGSGTQLSVL.

The rearrangement uses TRBV25-1 and TRBJ2-5; 7 nucleotides match TRBD1. Looked up from germline, CDR1 is MGHDK and CDR2 is SYGVNS. V lost 2 bases to trimming and J lost 5 bases; unmatched junction nucleotides: 5. This CDR3 has 14 amino acids. CDR3 loop: CASSEGARGETQYF. CDR3 DNA sequence: TGTGCCAGCAGTGAAGGAGCCAGGGGGGAGACCCAGTACTTC.

V gene TRBV24-1 combines with J gene TRBJ2-2; TRBD1 matches 8 bases. Germline V gene data show CDR1 as KGHDR and CDR2 as SFDVKD. V trimming: 3 bases; J trimming: 3 bases; junction bases outside the gene matches: 5. The CDR3 sequence is 16 residues long. CDR3 in DNA: TGTGCCACCAGTGATCCCGGGACAGGAGACACCGGGGAGCTGTTTTTT. Protein: CATSDPGTGDTGELFF.

The chain is built from TRBV7-2 and TRBJ2-7; no definite D call. The CDR3 is 13 residues long. Germline CDR1 is SGHTA and CDR2 is FQGNSA. V was clipped by 2 bases and J by 0 bases, with 5 bases between them. The CDR3 spells CASSLQSSYEQYF. CDR3 DNA: TGTGCCAGCAGCTTACAAAGCTCCTACGAGCAGTACTTC.